Each of the 4 T cell receptor beta chains below was sequenced from the same sample in a study of CD8 T cells in ankylosing spondylitis. In TCRdb, the 5' RACE reads were re-called with MiXCR into one record per CDR3 protein. The table lists some 400,000 distinct CDR3 sequences, around 20% of them singletons. Study-wide points: A motif of several highly homologous TCR beta variants was seen as apparently characteristic of ankylosing spondylitis blood.

These receptors' targets are unknown. Specimen: blood, either unsorted or a sorted T cell fraction (not recorded which). These receptors were collected from a male donor with ankylosing spondylitis.

This clonotype turned up a few times. This chain connects TRBV28 to TRBJ2-3; 8 bases fit TRBD2. V was clipped by 6 bases and J by 2 bases; unmatched bases: 4. This CDR3 spans 14 amino acids. Germline lookup yields CDR1 MDHEN and CDR2 SYDVKM. This chain's CDR3 is CASRVAGPTDTQYF. In nucleotides, the CDR3 is TGTGCCAGCAGGGTAGCGGGACCCACAGATACGCAGTATTTT.

This clonotype occurred a few times. The DNA for the CDR3 is TGTGCCAGTACCCGGGGGCCTACAGGGCCGAACACCGGGGAGCTGTTTTTT. Its protein is CASTRGPTGPNTGELFF. This chain joins TRBV19 and TRBJ2-2; D could derive from TRBD1 or TRBD2 (6 bases each). The CDR3 loop spans 17 amino acids. V was shortened by 7 bases and J by 0 bases, with 18 bases between the two germline ends. Germline V gene data show CDR1 as LNHDA and CDR2 as SQIVND (reference sequence).

The sample holds a few counts of this clonotype. The chain is built from TRBV20-1 and TRBJ2-7; 9 bases agree with TRBD2. CDR3 length equals 12 residues. CDR1 DFQATT and CDR2 SNEGSKA come from the germline V gene (reference sequence). J lost 1 base, V lost 7 bases, and 2 bases had no gene match. The CDR3 reads CSVAGASYEQYF. CDR3 DNA sequence: TGCAGTGTAGCGGGAGCGTCCTACGAGCAGTACTTC.

The chain couples TRBV12-5 to TRBJ2-3; maybe TRBD1 (5 bases). V was pared by 5 bases and J by 7 bases, with 22 bases between. The CDR3 is 16 amino acids. Germline CDR1 is LGHNT and CDR2 is FRNRAP. CDR3 sequence reads: CASGPQGGRWVNTQYF. Here the CDR3 DNA reads TGTGCTAGTGGTCCGCAGGGCGGTCGGTGGGTAAATACGCAGTATTTT. Variable domain in full (rest from reference TRBV12-5 and TRBJ2-3): DARVTQTPRHKVTEMGQEVTMRCQPILGHNTVFWYRQTMMQGLELLAYFRNRAPLDDSGMPKDRFSAEMPDATLATLKIQPSEPRDSAVYFCASGPQGGRWVNTQYFGPGTRLTVL.